The 3 T cell receptor beta chains listed next were all sequenced from one sample in a study of shared clonotypes between healthy human individuals. CD45RO-negative cells were positively selected for CCR7, leaving out terminally differentiated effector memory CD45RA+ cells. TCRdb's copy holds only in-frame clones and misses some; the assay was immunoSEQ multiplex PCR. This table holds some 2 million clones, 85% to 95% found once. Sequenced material: naive CD8+ T cells sorted from blood. The source is a man aged 18 to 30 in good health.

The rearrangement joins TRBV27 to TRBJ2-3, with D possibly being TRBD1 or TRBD2 (5 bases each). The V end lost 2 bases, the J end lost 2 bases, and 11 bases lay between the germline ends. The CDR3 totals 15 residues. Germline CDR1 is MNHEY and CDR2 is SMNVEV (reference sequence). Here the CDR3 reads CASSLGWGTTDTQYF. Written as DNA, the CDR3 is TGTGCCAGCAGTTTAGGGTGGGGGACCACAGATACGCAGTATTTT.

V is TRBV30 and J is TRBJ2-3; possibly TRBD2 for D (6 bases). Germline assignment: CDR1 GTSNPN and CDR2 SVGIG (reference sequence). The CDR3 has 12 residues. Deletions cut 6 bases from V and 0 bases from J, with 7 bases between. The CDR3 reads CACSGSTDTQYF. The CDR3 nucleotides are TGTGCCTGCAGCGGGAGCACAGATACGCAGTATTTT.

The chain couples TRBV7-9 to TRBJ2-1, with D possibly being TRBD2 (7 bases). This CDR3 contains 16 residues. Trimming stripped 4 bases from V and 6 bases from J, with 19 bases between. Per the germline V gene, CDR1 is SEHNR and CDR2 is FQNEAQ (reference sequence). Written as DNA, the CDR3 is TGTGCCAGCAGCTCCCCCCCTGGGGGGGGCACCAATGAGCAGTTCTTC. Translation: CASSSPPGGGTNEQFF.